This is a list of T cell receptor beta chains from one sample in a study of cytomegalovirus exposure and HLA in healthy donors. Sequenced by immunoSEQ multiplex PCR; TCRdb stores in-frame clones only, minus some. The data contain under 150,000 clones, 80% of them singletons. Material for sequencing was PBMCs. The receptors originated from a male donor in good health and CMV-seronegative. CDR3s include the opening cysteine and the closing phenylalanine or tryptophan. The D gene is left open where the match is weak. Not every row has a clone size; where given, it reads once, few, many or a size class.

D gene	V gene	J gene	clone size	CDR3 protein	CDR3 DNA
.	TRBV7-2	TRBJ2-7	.	CASSLREVGEQYF	TGTGCCAGCAGCTTGAGGGAAGTCGGCGAGCAGTACTTC
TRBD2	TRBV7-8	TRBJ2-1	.	CASSSTSGESYNEQFF	TGTGCCAGCAGCTCAACTAGCGGGGAATCCTACAATGAGCAGTTCTTC
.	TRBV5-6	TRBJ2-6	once	CASTQGGNDVLTF	TGTGCCAGCACTCAAGGGGGTAACGACGTCCTGACTTTC
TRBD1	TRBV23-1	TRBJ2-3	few	CASSQYSWTGGLTDTQYF	TGCGCCAGCAGTCAATACTCTTGGACAGGGGGATTAACAGATACGCAGTATTTT
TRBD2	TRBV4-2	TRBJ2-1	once	CASSPGLADPYNEQFF	TGTGCCAGCAGCCCGGGACTAGCGGACCCCTACAATGAGCAGTTCTTC
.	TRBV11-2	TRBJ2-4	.	CASSLVQGEDHIQYF	TGTGCCAGCAGCTTAGTACAGGGAGAGGACCACATTCAGTACTTC
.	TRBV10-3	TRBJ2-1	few	CAISESTLGKFF	TGTGCCATCAGTGAGTCGACATTAGGAAAGTTCTTC
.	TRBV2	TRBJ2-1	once	CASSGEEQFF	TGTGCCAGCAGTGGGGAGGAGCAGTTCTTC
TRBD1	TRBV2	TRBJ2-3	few	CASGRQGLTQDTQYF	TGTGCCAGCGGTAGACAGGGGTTAACACAAGATACGCAGTATTTT
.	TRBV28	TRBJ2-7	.	CASNPSGESYEQYF	TGTGCCAGCAACCCTTCCGGTGAATCCTACGAGCAGTACTTC
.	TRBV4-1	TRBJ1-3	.	CASSQGAQNSGNTIYF	TGCGCCAGCAGCCAAGGGGCACAGAACTCTGGAAACACCATATATTTT
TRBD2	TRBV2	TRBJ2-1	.	CASSNRLAHEQFF	TGTGCCAGCAGCAATAGACTAGCCCATGAGCAGTTCTTC
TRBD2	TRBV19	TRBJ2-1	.	CASSISLGLAGFLSSYNEQFF	TGTGCCAGTAGTATATCCCTGGGACTAGCGGGGTTCTTAAGCTCCTACAATGAGCAGTTCTTC
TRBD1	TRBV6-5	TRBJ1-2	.	CASSYRRQGAYGYTF	TGTGCCAGCAGTTACAGGCGACAGGGGGCTTATGGCTACACCTTC
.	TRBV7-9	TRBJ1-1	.	CASSLYSGNTEAFF	TGTGCCAGCAGCTTATATTCGGGAAACACTGAAGCTTTCTTT
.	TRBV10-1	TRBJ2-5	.	CASRTYLAQTQYF	TGCGCCAGCAGAACATACCTAGCGCAGACCCAGTACTTC
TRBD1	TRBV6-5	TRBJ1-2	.	CASRLPGTGEGYTF	TGTGCCAGCAGACTTCCCGGGACAGGGGAAGGCTACACCTTC
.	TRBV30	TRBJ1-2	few	CAWRMRGSYGYTF	TGTGCCTGGAGGATGAGGGGGTCCTATGGCTACACCTTC
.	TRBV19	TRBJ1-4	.	CASTETGGQRKLFF	TGTGCCAGTACCGAGACAGGAGGTCAAAGAAAACTGTTTTTT
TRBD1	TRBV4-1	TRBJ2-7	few	CASSRLTGFAYEQYF	TGCGCCAGCAGCCGCCTGACAGGGTTTGCCTACGAGCAGTACTTC
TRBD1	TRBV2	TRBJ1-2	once	CASRGTGGLYGDKF	TGTGCCAGTCGAGGGACAGGGGGCCTTTACGGAGACAAATTC
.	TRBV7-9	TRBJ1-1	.	CASSRGTINTEAFF	TGTGCCAGCAGTAGGGGAACAATCAACACTGAAGCTTTCTTT
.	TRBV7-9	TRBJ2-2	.	CASRPTGRELFF	TGTGCCAGCAGACCCACAGGGAGGGAGCTGTTTTTT
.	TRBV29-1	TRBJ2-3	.	CSVEAGLGDTQYF	TGCAGCGTTGAAGCAGGGCTTGGGGATACGCAGTATTTT
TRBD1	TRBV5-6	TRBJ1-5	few	CASSWGGQGRNQPQHF	TGTGCCAGCAGCTGGGGAGGACAGGGGCGAAATCAGCCCCAGCATTTT
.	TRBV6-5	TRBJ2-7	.	CASSSDSFTTSYEQYF	TGTGCCAGCAGTTCGGACAGCTTTACTACATCCTACGAGCAGTACTTC
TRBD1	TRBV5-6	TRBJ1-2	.	CASSRTGDYYGYTF	TGTGCCAGCAGCCGAACAGGGGACTACTATGGCTACACCTTC
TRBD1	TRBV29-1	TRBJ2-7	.	CSVGDRGADYEQYF	TGCAGCGTAGGGGACAGGGGAGCGGACTACGAGCAGTACTTC
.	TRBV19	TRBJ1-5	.	CASSARTVTAVQPQHF	TGTGCCAGTAGTGCCCGGACAGTAACAGCGGTTCAGCCCCAGCATTTT
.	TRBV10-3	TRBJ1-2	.	CAITLDQGSYGYTF	TGTGCCATCACTCTGGACCAGGGGTCCTATGGCTACACCTTC
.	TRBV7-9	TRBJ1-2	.	CASSGSYGYTF	TGTGCCAGCAGCGGGAGCTATGGCTACACCTTC
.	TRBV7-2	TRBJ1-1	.	CASSWGHANTEAFF	TGTGCCAGCAGCTGGGGACATGCTAACACTGAAGCTTTCTTT
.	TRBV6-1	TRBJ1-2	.	CAIRGDRSYGYTF	TGTGCCATCAGGGGTGACAGGTCGTATGGCTACACCTTC
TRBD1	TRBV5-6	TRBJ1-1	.	CASSLGGQGNAFF	TGTGCCAGCAGCTTGGGAGGACAGGGGAACGCTTTCTTT
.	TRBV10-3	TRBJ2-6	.	CAISVTGANVLTF	TGTGCCATCAGTGTAACTGGGGCCAACGTCCTGACTTTC
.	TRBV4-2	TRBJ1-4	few	CASNRQDDEKLFF	TGTGCCAGCAATCGACAGGACGATGAAAAACTGTTTTTT
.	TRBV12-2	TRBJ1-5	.	CASRQGTGEQPQHF	TGTGCAAGTCGCCAGGGGACAGGGGAACAGCCCCAGCATTTT
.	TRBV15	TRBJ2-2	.	CATSRDTGRGSTGELFF	TGTGCCACCAGCAGAGATACGGGCAGGGGATCCACCGGGGAGCTGTTTTTT
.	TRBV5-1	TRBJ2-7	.	CASSLWSGSYEQYF	TGCGCCAGCAGCTTGTGGTCCGGCTCCTACGAGCAGTACTTC
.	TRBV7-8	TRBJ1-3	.	CASSSTGSGNTIYF	TGTGCCAGCAGCTCCACAGGGTCTGGAAACACCATATATTTT
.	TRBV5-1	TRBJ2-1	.	CASSFRGQPSPEQFF	TGCGCCAGCAGCTTTAGAGGACAGCCGTCTCCCGAGCAGTTCTTC
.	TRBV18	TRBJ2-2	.	CASSPSSAENTGELFF	TGTGCCAGCTCGCCGTCTAGCGCTGAGAACACCGGGGAGCTGTTTTTT
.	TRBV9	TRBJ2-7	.	CASSKTPVSYEQYF	TGTGCCAGCAGCAAGACACCTGTCTCCTACGAGCAGTACTTC
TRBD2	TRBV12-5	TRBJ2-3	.	CASGFGGGSDTQYF	TGTGCTAGTGGTTTTGGGGGGGGATCAGATACGCAGTATTTT
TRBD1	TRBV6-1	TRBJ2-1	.	CASTKDRGMADEQFF	TGTGCCAGCACCAAGGACAGGGGAATGGCGGATGAGCAGTTCTTC
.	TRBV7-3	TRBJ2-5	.	CASSSRETQYF	TGTGCCAGCAGCTCGAGGGAGACCCAGTACTTC
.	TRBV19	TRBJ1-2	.	CASSIDQVGGYTF	TGTGCCAGTAGTATAGATCAAGTGGGCGGCTACACCTTC
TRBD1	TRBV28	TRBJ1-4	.	CASRPGTGLEKLFF	TGTGCCAGCAGGCCCGGGACAGGGCTTGAAAAACTGTTTTTT
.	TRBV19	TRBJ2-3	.	CASSIAGVGVDTQYF	TGTGCCAGTAGTATAGCGGGGGTTGGTGTGGATACGCAGTATTTT